The rows below give T cell receptor beta chains drawn from one sample of a study of blood T cells in healthy people across ages. TCRdb re-derived calls from the 5' RACE reads in MiXCR, one entry per CDR3 protein. The sample consists of approximately 800,000 distinct CDR3 sequences, nearly 60% of them appearing once. Sequencing input: blood. All receptors come from a man aged 25 to 45 in good health. The CDR3 runs from the conserved cysteine through the conserved F or W. D genes are given only for firm matches. Only some rows state a clone size, as once, few, many or a class for expanded clones.

V gene	J gene	D gene	clone size	CDR3 protein	CDR3 DNA
TRBV20-1	TRBJ2-3	TRBD2	.	CSARESGAGDTQYF	TGCAGTGCTAGAGAAAGCGGGGCGGGAGATACGCAGTATTTT
TRBV21-1	TRBJ2-7	.	.	CASSNNEDGVVSYEQYF	TGTGCCAGCAGCAATAACGAAGACGGGGTCGTATCCTACGAGCAGTACTTC
TRBV6-2/TRBV6-3	TRBJ2-1	TRBD2	.	CASKLAGVSYNEQFF	TGTGCCAGCAAGCTAGCGGGAGTATCCTACAATGAGCAGTTCTTC
TRBV6-2/TRBV6-3	TRBJ2-4	.	few	CASRPGDTKNIQYF	TGTGCCAGCAGGCCCGGGGATACCAAAAACATTCAGTACTTC
TRBV6-5	TRBJ2-7	TRBD2	.	CASRRTSGPLYEQYF	TGTGCCAGCAGGAGGACTAGCGGGCCTCTCTACGAGCAGTACTTC
TRBV20-1	TRBJ2-1	TRBD2	.	CSAREPSGGNNEQFF	TGCAGTGCTAGGGAACCTAGCGGAGGGAACAATGAGCAGTTCTTC
TRBV2	TRBJ2-7	.	.	CASWRDTDPGEQYF	TGTGCCAGCTGGCGGGACACGGACCCCGGGGAGCAGTACTTC
TRBV21-1	TRBJ2-7	.	.	CASSLGSRGGYEQYF	TGTGCCAGCAGCCTCGGAAGCAGGGGAGGCTACGAGCAGTACTTC
TRBV20-1	TRBJ2-5	TRBD2	few	CSTPGLGIQETQYF	TGCAGCACCCCGGGACTAGGAATTCAAGAGACCCAGTACTTC
TRBV4-3	TRBJ2-5	.	.	CASSQDGIAEETQYF	TGCGCCAGCAGCCAAGATGGTATAGCGGAAGAGACCCAGTACTTC
TRBV20-1	TRBJ2-3	.	.	CSAGGQAASTDTQYF	TGCAGTGCCGGGGGCCAAGCCGCTAGCACAGATACGCAGTATTTT
TRBV6-2/TRBV6-3	TRBJ2-7	TRBD1	once	CASTDQGVEQYF	TGTGCCAGCACAGACCAGGGGGTGGAGCAGTACTTC
TRBV20-1	TRBJ2-6	.	.	CSARADDRGANVLTF	TGCAGTGCTAGAGCGGACGACAGGGGGGCCAACGTCCTGACTTTC
TRBV29-1	TRBJ1-1	TRBD1	.	CSAYRGLNTEAFF	TGCAGCGCATACAGGGGGCTGAACACTGAAGCTTTCTTT
TRBV7-2	TRBJ2-1	TRBD1	.	CASSLGRTRGLGNEQFF	TGTGCCAGCAGCTTAGGACGGACAAGGGGGCTTGGCAATGAGCAGTTCTTC
TRBV10-3	TRBJ2-7	.	few	CAISAESEQYF	TGTGCCATCAGTGCGGAGAGCGAGCAGTACTTC
TRBV6-5	TRBJ1-2	TRBD1	.	CASSYRGQGPLYGYTF	TGTGCCAGCAGTTACCGAGGACAGGGACCTCTCTATGGCTACACCTTC
TRBV20-1	TRBJ2-1	TRBD1	.	CSASRTGREDNEQFF	TGCAGTGCTAGCCGGACAGGTCGAGAAGACAATGAGCAGTTCTTC
TRBV20-1	TRBJ2-2	.	.	CSAESRAQGGGELFF	TGCAGTGCAGAGAGTCGTGCCCAGGGGGGCGGGGAGCTGTTTTTT
TRBV24-1	TRBJ2-1	.	.	CATSDPGSSSYNEQFF	TGTGCCACCAGTGACCCCGGGAGCAGCTCCTACAATGAGCAGTTCTTC
TRBV7-2	TRBJ2-4	.	few	CASSSSRADIQYF	TGTGCCAGCAGCTCATCTAGGGCCGACATTCAGTACTTC
TRBV7-2	TRBJ2-1	.	.	CASSLRDLSVNEQFF	TGTGCCAGCAGCTTAAGGGACTTAAGCGTCAATGAGCAGTTCTTC
TRBV4-1	TRBJ1-2	.	.	CASSPAGDTRNYGYTF	TGCGCCAGCAGCCCAGCGGGAGACACCCGAAACTATGGCTACACCTTC
TRBV7-8	TRBJ1-2	TRBD1	.	CASSSEWDSPYGYTF	TGTGCCAGCAGCTCAGAATGGGACAGCCCCTATGGCTACACCTTC
TRBV10-2	TRBJ2-4	.	.	CASSGRDGVFEQYF	TGCGCCAGCAGTGGGCGGGACGGCGTTTTTGAGCAGTACTTC
TRBV7-9	TRBJ1-5	.	.	CASSAGLGNQPQHF	TGTGCCAGCAGCGCGGGTCTGGGCAATCAGCCCCAGCATTTT
TRBV20-1	TRBJ1-2	.	.	CSANDADSSNYGYTF	TGCAGTGCTAATGACGCGGACAGTTCTAACTATGGCTACACCTTC